The present entry profiles one TCR beta chain with its context. Antigen unknown. The sample is drawn from a study of identical twins. General study points: Among out-of-frame alpha sequences shared by twins, low generation probability occurred in excess. Researchers reported weaker excess twin sharing in beta out-of-frame sequences.

After template switching added a universal primer site, the resulting cDNA carried unique molecular identifiers. MiXCR, run by TCRdb on the 5' RACE reads, gives a single entry per CDR3 protein. The top ten hold 0.98% of the sample, which has 650,000 to 800,000 distinct CDR3 sequences, 8.6% seen once. No donor was unhealthy or non-Caucasian. These data were also reused for a study on yellow fever vaccine responses in identical twins.

This clonotype was sampled from a woman younger than 35 in good health. The specimen was PBMCs.

The CDR3 DNA sequence: TGTGCCAGCAGGGATCACACTAGCGGGAGGAGGGGCACCGGGGAGCTGTTTTTT. This encodes CASRDHTSGRRGTGELFF. The chain couples TRBV25-1 to TRBJ2-2; 12 positions match TRBD2. The V and J ends lost 6 bases and 4 bases, in that order; junction bases with no gene match: 12. Germline-derived CDR1 and CDR2 are MGHDK and SYGVNS. The CDR3 runs to 18 residues. The entire variable domain, with the rest obtained from reference TRBV25-1 and TRBJ2-2, is as follows: EADIYQTPRYLVIGTGKKITLECSQTMGHDKMYWYQQDPGMELHLIHYSYGVNSTEKGDLSSESTVSRIRTEHFPLTLESARPSHTSQYLCASRDHTSGRRGTGELFFGEGSRLTVL.